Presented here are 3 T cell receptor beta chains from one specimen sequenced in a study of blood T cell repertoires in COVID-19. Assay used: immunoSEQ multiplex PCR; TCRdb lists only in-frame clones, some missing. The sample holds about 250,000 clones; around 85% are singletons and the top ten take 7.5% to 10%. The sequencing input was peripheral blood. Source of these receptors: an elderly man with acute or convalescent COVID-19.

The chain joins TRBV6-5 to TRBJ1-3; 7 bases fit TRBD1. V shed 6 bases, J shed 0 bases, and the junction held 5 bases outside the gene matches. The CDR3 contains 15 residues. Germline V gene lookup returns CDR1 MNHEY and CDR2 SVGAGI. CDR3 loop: CASSVGQSSGNTIYF. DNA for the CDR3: TGTGCCAGCAGCGTGGGACAGTCCTCTGGAAACACCATATATTTT.

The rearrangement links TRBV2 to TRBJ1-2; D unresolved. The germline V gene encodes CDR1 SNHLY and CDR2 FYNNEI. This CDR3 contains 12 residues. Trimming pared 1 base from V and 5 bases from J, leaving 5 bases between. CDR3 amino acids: CASSEGLYGYTF. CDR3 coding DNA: TGTGCCAGCAGTGAAGGTCTATATGGCTACACCTTC.

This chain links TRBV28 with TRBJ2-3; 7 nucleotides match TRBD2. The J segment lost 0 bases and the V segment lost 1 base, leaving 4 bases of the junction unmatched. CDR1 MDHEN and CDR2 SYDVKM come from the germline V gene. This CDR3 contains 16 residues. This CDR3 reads CASSLSGGESTDTQYF. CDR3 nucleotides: TGTGCCAGCAGTTTATCTGGGGGGGAGAGCACAGATACGCAGTATTTT. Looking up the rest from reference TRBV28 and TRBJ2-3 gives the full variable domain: DVKVTQSSRYLVKRTGEKVFLECVQDMDHENMFWYRQDPGLGLRLIYFSYDVKMKEKGDIPEGYSVSREKKERFSLILESASTNQTSMYLCASSLSGGESTDTQYFGPGTRLTVL.